A selection of T cell receptor beta chains follows, all from one sample in a study of cytomegalovirus exposure and HLA in healthy donors. The data were produced by immunoSEQ multiplex PCR, yet TCRdb's version contains in-frame clones alone and is incomplete. Here the sample spans around 300,000 clones, about 83% being singletons. The material sequenced was PBMCs. Source of these receptors: a middle-aged woman in good health and CMV-seropositive. Each CDR3 is given with its conserved first and last residue. A D gene is named only where the DNA matches it firmly. A row's size may be missing; if present it is once, few, many or a size class.

>-|TRBV27|TRBJ2-7|few
CASSPLAGAYEQYF
TGTGCCAGCAGCCCGCTAGCAGGGGCCTACGAGCAGTACTTC
>-|TRBV21-1|TRBJ1-4|-
CASSKRGGREKLFF
TGTGCCAGCAGCAAAAGAGGGGGCAGGGAAAAACTGTTTTTT
>TRBD1|TRBV10-3|TRBJ2-2|-
CAISLTGRTGELFF
TGTGCCATCAGCTTGACAGGGCGGACCGGGGAGCTGTTTTTT
>TRBD2|TRBV7-3|TRBJ2-1|once
CASSGLAGSYNEQFF
TGTGCCAGCAGTGGACTAGCGGGATCCTACAATGAGCAGTTCTTC
>TRBD1|TRBV7-9|TRBJ2-7|-
CASRGREGTGGSYEQYF
TGTGCCAGCAGGGGCCGAGAAGGGACAGGGGGCTCCTACGAGCAGTACTTC
>TRBD1|TRBV6-5|TRBJ2-7|-
CASSVNRGPYEQYF
TGTGCCAGCAGTGTAAACAGGGGGCCCTACGAGCAGTACTTC
>TRBD2|TRBV5-1|TRBJ2-7|once
CASSLSLGGTSSYEQYF
TGCGCCAGCAGCCTGTCTTTGGGGGGGACGAGCTCCTACGAGCAGTACTTC
>TRBD1|TRBV19|TRBJ1-2|-
CASSIGQGAGYGYTF
TGTGCCAGTAGTATCGGTCAGGGGGCTGGCTATGGCTACACCTTC
>TRBD2|TRBV2|TRBJ2-1|-
CASRLAPYNEQFF
TGTGCCAGCCGACTAGCGCCCTACAATGAGCAGTTCTTC
>-|TRBV30|TRBJ1-3|-
CAWNEGLSGNTIYF
TGTGCCTGGAATGAGGGTCTCTCTGGAAACACCATATATTTT
>TRBD2|TRBV13|TRBJ2-2|-
CASSWRSGSSTGELFF
TGTGCCAGCAGCTGGCGTAGCGGGAGCAGCACCGGGGAGCTGTTTTTT
>TRBD2|TRBV19|TRBJ2-2|-
CASSIRLAETNTGELFF
TGTGCCAGTAGTATAAGACTAGCGGAGACGAACACCGGGGAGCTGTTTTTT
>-|TRBV19|TRBJ1-2|-
CASSMTGANYGYTF
TGTGCCAGTAGTATGACAGGAGCTAACTATGGCTACACCTTC
>-|TRBV5-6|TRBJ2-7|-
CASSLQGNFYEQYF
TGTGCCAGCAGCTTACAGGGAAACTTCTACGAGCAGTACTTC
>TRBD1|TRBV7-9|TRBJ1-4|-
CASSSLQGANEKLFF
TGTGCCAGCAGCTCCTTACAGGGGGCTAATGAAAAACTGTTTTTT
>-|TRBV7-2|TRBJ2-2|-
CASSEWGAGELFF
TGTGCCAGCAGCGAGTGGGGGGCCGGGGAGCTGTTTTTT
>TRBD2|TRBV6-5|TRBJ2-2|-
CASTRGGDTGELFF
TGTGCCAGCACTCGGGGAGGGGACACCGGGGAGCTGTTTTTT
>-|TRBV25-1|TRBJ1-2|-
CASSEAANYGYTF
TGTGCCAGCAGTGAGGCGGCTAACTATGGCTACACCTTC
>TRBD1|TRBV11-3|TRBJ2-7|-
CASSATGEFTYEQYF
TGTGCCAGCAGCGCAACAGGGGAGTTCACCTACGAGCAGTACTTC
>TRBD2|TRBV30|TRBJ2-5|-
CAWSERGETQYF
TGTGCCTGGAGCGAGCGGGGAGAGACCCAGTACTTC
>TRBD1|TRBV2|TRBJ2-1|-
CASSLPGTGYNEQFF
TGTGCCAGCAGCCTTCCCGGGACAGGGTACAATGAGCAGTTCTTC
>TRBD1|TRBV10-3|TRBJ1-1|few
CAINQGAVTEAFF
TGTGCCATCAACCAGGGGGCGGTCACTGAAGCTTTCTTT
>TRBD2|TRBV7-9|TRBJ2-1|-
CASSSWGSGRNNEQFF
TGTGCCAGCAGCTCCTGGGGTAGCGGGAGAAATAATGAGCAGTTCTTC
>TRBD1|TRBV7-2|TRBJ2-6|-
CASSQETGSGANVLTF
TGCGCCAGCAGCCAAGAGACAGGGTCTGGGGCCAACGTCCTGACTTTC
>TRBD2|TRBV28|TRBJ2-3|-
CVTGGGRSTDTQYF
TGTGTTACGGGGGGGGGCCGAAGCACAGATACGCAGTATTTT
>-|TRBV5-1|TRBJ2-1|few
CASSGTWDEQFF
TGCGCCAGCAGCGGGACTTGGGATGAGCAGTTCTTC
>TRBD1|TRBV7-2|TRBJ1-1|-
CASRSQGATEAFF
TGTGCCAGCAGATCACAGGGGGCGACTGAAGCTTTCTTT
>-|TRBV30|TRBJ1-3|-
CAWTPGPSGNTIYF
TGTGCCTGGACCCCAGGGCCCTCTGGAAACACCATATATTTT
>TRBD2|TRBV27|TRBJ2-7|once
CASSTGLAGVYEQYF
TGTGCCAGCAGTACCGGACTAGCGGGAGTCTACGAGCAGTACTTC
>-|TRBV7-3|TRBJ2-7|-
CASSHGLTPYEQYF
TGTGCCAGCAGCCACGGACTAACCCCCTACGAGCAGTACTTC
>TRBD1|TRBV5-1|TRBJ1-6|-
CASSLTTGRNSPLHF
TGCGCCAGCAGCTTAACGACAGGGAGGAATTCACCCCTCCACTTT
>TRBD2|TRBV30|TRBJ2-3|once
CAWSPGLAGFTDTQYF
TGTGCCTGGAGTCCGGGACTAGCGGGTTTCACAGATACGCAGTATTTT